These T cell receptor beta chains were read from a single sample in a study of blood T cell repertoires in COVID-19. Some clones are missing from TCRdb's copy, which holds only in-frame ones; the method was immunoSEQ multiplex PCR. The sample records about 150,000 clones, 75% to 85% being singletons. Sequencing was performed on peripheral blood. The receptors stem from a man aged 55 to 70 with acute or convalescent COVID-19. CDR3s include the opening cysteine and the closing phenylalanine or tryptophan. D genes are given only for firm matches. Not all rows give a size; the values are once, few, many and, for expanded clones, a class.

.	TRBV28	TRBJ1-2	.	TGTGCCAGCGGCGGCAGTCTAATACTTGGCTACACCTTC	CASGGSLILGYTF
.	TRBV7-2	TRBJ1-1	.	TGTGCCAGCAGCCGGGATGCGGGGAACACTGAAGCTTTCTTT	CASSRDAGNTEAFF
.	TRBV19	TRBJ1-2	.	TGTGCCAGTAGTATTACCAGGGTTGATGGCTACACCTTC	CASSITRVDGYTF
few	TRBV19	TRBJ1-2	TRBD1	TGTGCCAGTAGTGGTAACAGGGGTTCGCGGTGGGGCTACACCTTC	CASSGNRGSRWGYTF
few	TRBV11-3	TRBJ2-3	.	TGTGCCAGCAGCTTAGGGTCAACTAGCACAGATACGCAGTATTTT	CASSLGSTSTDTQYF
.	TRBV6-2/TRBV6-3	TRBJ2-1	TRBD2	TGTGCCAGCAGCCCTCGGACTAGCGGGGGGCCGAACTACAATGAGCAGTTCTTC	CASSPRTSGGPNYNEQFF
.	TRBV7-9	TRBJ1-1	.	TGTGCCAGCACCCAAAACCCCCCAGGCACTGAAGCTTTCTTT	CASTQNPPGTEAFF
.	TRBV29-1	TRBJ2-7	.	TGCAGCGTTGAGGGGACACCGTCCTACGAGCAGTACTTC	CSVEGTPSYEQYF
.	TRBV3-1/TRBV3-2	TRBJ1-1	.	TGTGCCAGCAGCCTTATGAACACTGAAGCTTTCTTT	CASSLMNTEAFF
.	TRBV30	TRBJ1-5	.	TGTGCCTGGACCGACCAAGGCGGTCAGCCCCAGCATTTT	CAWTDQGGQPQHF
once	TRBV6-4	TRBJ1-2	.	TGTGCCAGCAGTTACTCCTCTGACAGGAACTATGGCTACACCTTC	CASSYSSDRNYGYTF
.	TRBV6-5	TRBJ1-2	.	TGTGCCAGCAGCCCCGCGTTAGGGGGGGATGGCTACACCTTC	CASSPALGGDGYTF
.	TRBV5-1	TRBJ2-5	TRBD1	TGCGCCAGCAGCTTGGTACAGGGGCAAGAGACCCAGTACTTC	CASSLVQGQETQYF
few	TRBV6-6	TRBJ2-5	TRBD2	TGTGCCAGCGCGGGACTAGCGGGAGTCGAGACCCAGTACTTC	CASAGLAGVETQYF
.	TRBV19	TRBJ2-7	.	TGTGCCAGTAGTCTGGCAGGGGGGTCCTACGAGCAGTACTTC	CASSLAGGSYEQYF
.	TRBV19	TRBJ2-7	TRBD1	TGTGCCAGTAGCGGACAGGGGCTAACCTACGAGCAGTACTTC	CASSGQGLTYEQYF
.	TRBV5-8	TRBJ1-5	TRBD1	TGTGCCAGCAGGGGCGGACAGGTCGACAATCAGCCCCAGCATTTT	CASRGGQVDNQPQHF
.	TRBV5-8	TRBJ1-1	.	TGTGCCAGCAGGTTCGAGGGGGGGCGTGCTGAAGCTTTCTTT	CASRFEGGRAEAFF
.	TRBV30	TRBJ1-5	.	TGTGCCTGGAGTCTGGGGCGCGATCAGCCCCAGCATTTT	CAWSLGRDQPQHF
.	TRBV19	TRBJ1-2	.	TGTGCCAGTACGCGAAGCCCAGGGGTCTATGGCTACACCTTC	CASTRSPGVYGYTF
.	TRBV4-1	TRBJ2-1	TRBD2	TGCGCCAGCAGCCAAGATTCAGCGGGGGGGCCAATGAATGAGCAGTTCTTC	CASSQDSAGGPMNEQFF
.	TRBV18	TRBJ2-2	.	TGTGCCAGCTCACCATCCCTCCGGGACACCGTTTTGGACGCGAACACCGGGGAGCTGTTTTTT	CASSPSLRDTVLDANTGELFF
.	TRBV28	TRBJ1-3	.	TGTGCCAGCAGTTTAGTCGGAGCGAACACCATATATTTT	CASSLVGANTIYF
.	TRBV6-2/TRBV6-3	TRBJ2-7	.	TGTGCCAGCAGTTACGCCGCCGAGGTACCCGAGCAGTACTTC	CASSYAAEVPEQYF
.	TRBV18	TRBJ1-2	.	TGTGCCAGCTCACCAGGTGGGGGGTATGGCTACACCTTC	CASSPGGGYGYTF
.	TRBV20-1	TRBJ1-2	TRBD1	TGCAGTGCTAGTCCGGGACAGCTCCGCGGCTACACCTTC	CSASPGQLRGYTF
.	TRBV5-3	TRBJ2-6	TRBD1	TGTGCCAGAAGGATTCCAGGGGGCGCTTACTCTGGGGCCAACGTCCTGACTTTC	CARRIPGGAYSGANVLTF
.	TRBV20-1	TRBJ2-1	TRBD2	TGCAGTGCTAAAACCGGACTAGCTGTGGTCTTC	CSAKTGLAVVF
.	TRBV7-2	TRBJ2-1	TRBD2	TGTGCCAGCAGCTTAGTAGGCGGGGGGACCTACAATGAGCAGTTCTTC	CASSLVGGGTYNEQFF
.	TRBV5-5	TRBJ2-1	.	TGTGCCAGCAACGCAGGGATTGAGCAGTTCTTC	CASNAGIEQFF
few	TRBV7-2	TRBJ1-2	TRBD1	TGTGCCAGCAGCTTAGGGGGGACAGGGCTTAACTATGGCTACACCTTC	CASSLGGTGLNYGYTF
.	TRBV5-8	TRBJ2-2	TRBD2	TGTGCCAGCAGCTCCCCTTCTGGGGGGGGCACCGGGGAGCTGTTTTTT	CASSSPSGGGTGELFF
.	TRBV6-5	TRBJ1-1	.	TGTGCCAGCAGGCCGGAAAGGGGGACTGAAGCTTTCTTT	CASRPERGTEAFF
.	TRBV10-3	TRBJ1-1	TRBD1	TGTGCCATCAGTGCCCGGGGATCGACAGGGGACACTGAAGCTTTCTTT	CAISARGSTGDTEAFF
.	TRBV6-5	TRBJ1-6	.	TGTGCCAGCAGTTTTACCCCGGGAGATGGCACCCTCCACTTT	CASSFTPGDGTLHF
.	TRBV5-1	TRBJ2-2	.	TGCGCCAGCAGCTTGACCGCAGGGGCAGGCACCGGGGAGCTGTTTTTT	CASSLTAGAGTGELFF
.	TRBV9	TRBJ1-4	.	TGTGCCAGCAGCGGAGGGGGATTGGGTGAAAAACTGTTTTTT	CASSGGGLGEKLFF
.	TRBV3-1/TRBV3-2	TRBJ2-5	TRBD1	TGTGCCAGCAGCCAAGGTGTGGGCGGGACAGGGCAAGAGACCCAGTACTTC	CASSQGVGGTGQETQYF
.	TRBV27	TRBJ2-3	.	TGTGCTTGTAGGCAGACAGGCACAGATACGCAGTATTTT	CACRQTGTDTQYF
.	TRBV9	TRBJ2-5	TRBD2	TGTGCCAGCAGCGTTCTTAGCGGGGGACACCAAGAGACCCAGTACTTC	CASSVLSGGHQETQYF
.	TRBV9	TRBJ1-4	TRBD1	TGTGCCAGCAGCGGCGGGACAGGGATTCGTGAAAAACTGTTTTTT	CASSGGTGIREKLFF
.	TRBV9	TRBJ2-3	TRBD1	TGTGCCAGCAGCGTTAGGACAGGGCTGGCAGATACGCAGTATTTT	CASSVRTGLADTQYF
.	TRBV18	TRBJ2-5	TRBD2	TGTGCCAGCTCACCAGGGTTGCTAGCGGGAGAGGAGACCCAGTACTTC	CASSPGLLAGEETQYF
.	TRBV9	TRBJ2-7	TRBD1	TGTGCCAGCAGCGCCTCACAGGGGGCTTACGAGCAGTACTTC	CASSASQGAYEQYF
.	TRBV2	TRBJ1-2	TRBD1	TGTGCCAGCAGGGGGACAGTCCTCTATGGCTACACCTTC	CASRGTVLYGYTF
.	TRBV4-1	TRBJ2-1	.	TGCGCCAGCAGCCAAGATGGAGGGATTTACAATGAGCAGTTCTTC	CASSQDGGIYNEQFF
.	TRBV3-1/TRBV3-2	TRBJ1-2	.	TGTGCCAGCAGCCAAGAAGCAGGGAACTATGGCTACACCTTC	CASSQEAGNYGYTF
.	TRBV5-4	TRBJ2-2	TRBD1	TGTGCCAGCAGCTTACACCAGGGGGCCTCGGACACCGGGGAGCTGTTTTTT	CASSLHQGASDTGELFF